This T cell receptor beta chain was sequenced for a study of Ad26.COV2.S vaccination and SARS-CoV-2 variants. Study outcomes and limitations: Post-vaccination spike-specific CD8+ and CD4+ T cell responses reportedly had substantial breadth. Vaccine recipients had higher spike-specific TCR breadth than placebo recipients.

Treatment in this sample: about 20 received Ad26.COV2.S at low or high dose, single or two shots; 5 received placebo; per-sample allocation not given. After the first vaccine or placebo injection, samples were drawn on day 63. Ad26.COV2.S expressed prefusion-stabilized spike from the original Wuhan strain. Measured with immunoSEQ multiplex PCR; TCRdb has only the in-frame clones, and not every one. The table shows about 400,000 clones, with around nine tenths occurring only once. Germline V gives CDR1 MNHEY, CDR2 SMNVEV (reference sequence). V lost 7 bases, J lost 3 bases, and 18 bases lay in between. The CDR3 totals 16 residues. Comments on this clone: Its antigen is unidentified.

The rearrangement links TRBV27 to TRBJ2-2; D is undetermined. Here the sequenced sample was peripheral blood, taken in a trial of Ad26.COV2.S vaccine versus placebo. The clonotype was recovered from a person between 18 and 65 years old who received the Ad26.COV2.S COVID-19 vaccine or a placebo. The CDR3 reads CASTLPRAGYTGELFF. As DNA, the CDR3 is TGTGCCAGCACTCTTCCCCGGGCAGGCTACACCGGGGAGCTGTTTTTT.